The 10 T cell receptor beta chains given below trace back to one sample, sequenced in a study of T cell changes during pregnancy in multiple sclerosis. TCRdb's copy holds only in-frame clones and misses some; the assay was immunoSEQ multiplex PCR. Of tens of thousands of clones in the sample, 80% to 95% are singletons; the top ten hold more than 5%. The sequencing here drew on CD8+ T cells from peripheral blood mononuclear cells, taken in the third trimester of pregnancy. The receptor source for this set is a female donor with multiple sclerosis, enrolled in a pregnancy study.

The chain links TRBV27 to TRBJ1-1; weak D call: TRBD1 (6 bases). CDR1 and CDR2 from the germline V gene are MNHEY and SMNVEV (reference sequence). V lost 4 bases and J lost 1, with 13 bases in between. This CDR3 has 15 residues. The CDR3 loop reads CASSSLDRSNTEAFF. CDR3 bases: TGTGCCAGCAGTTCTCTCGACAGGTCGAACACTGAAGCTTTCTTT.

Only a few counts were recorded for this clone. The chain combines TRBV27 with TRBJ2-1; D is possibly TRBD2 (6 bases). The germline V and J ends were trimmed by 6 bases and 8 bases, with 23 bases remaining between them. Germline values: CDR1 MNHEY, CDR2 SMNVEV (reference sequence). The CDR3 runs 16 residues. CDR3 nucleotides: TGTGCCAGCAGCCGAACCTTGGCGGGACCCAGCGATGAGCAGTTCTTC. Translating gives CASSRTLAGPSDEQFF.

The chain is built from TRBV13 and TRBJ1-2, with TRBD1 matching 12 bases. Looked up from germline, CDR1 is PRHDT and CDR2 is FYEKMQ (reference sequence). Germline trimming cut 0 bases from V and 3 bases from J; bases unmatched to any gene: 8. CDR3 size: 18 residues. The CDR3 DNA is TGTGCCAGCAGCTTAGGCGGGACAGGGGGCGGCGGGGACTATGGCTACACCTTC. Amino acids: CASSLGGTGGGGDYGYTF.

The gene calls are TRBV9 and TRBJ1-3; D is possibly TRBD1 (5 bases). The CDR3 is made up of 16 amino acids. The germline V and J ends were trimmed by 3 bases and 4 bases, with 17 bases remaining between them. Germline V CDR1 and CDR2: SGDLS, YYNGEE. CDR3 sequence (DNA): TGTGCCAGCAGCGAACGGTTTGACAGTGACGGAAACACCATATATTTT. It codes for CASSERFDSDGNTIYF.

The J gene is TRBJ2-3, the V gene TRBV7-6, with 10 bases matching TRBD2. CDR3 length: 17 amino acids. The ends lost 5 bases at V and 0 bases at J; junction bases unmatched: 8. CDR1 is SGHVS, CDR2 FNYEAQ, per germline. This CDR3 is CASSLQREGTSTDTQYF. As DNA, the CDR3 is TGTGCCAGCAGCCTTCAGCGGGAGGGAACTAGCACAGATACGCAGTATTTT. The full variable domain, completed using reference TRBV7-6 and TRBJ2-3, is GAGVSQSPRYKVTKRGQDVALRCDPISGHVSLYWYRQALGQGPEFLTYFNYEAQQDKSGLPNDRFSAERPEGSISTLTIQRTEQRDSAMYRCASSLQREGTSTDTQYFGPGTRLTVL.

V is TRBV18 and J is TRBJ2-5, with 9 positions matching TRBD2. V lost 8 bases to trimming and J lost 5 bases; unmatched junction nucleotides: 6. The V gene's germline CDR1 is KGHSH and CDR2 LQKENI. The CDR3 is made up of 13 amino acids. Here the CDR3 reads CASRILAGETQYF. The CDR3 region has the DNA TGTGCCAGCCGAATTCTAGCGGGGGAGACCCAGTACTTC.

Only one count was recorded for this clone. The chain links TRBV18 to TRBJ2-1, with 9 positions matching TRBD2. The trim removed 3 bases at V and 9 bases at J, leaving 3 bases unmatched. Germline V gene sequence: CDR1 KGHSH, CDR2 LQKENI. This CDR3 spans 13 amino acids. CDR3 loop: CASSPGTSIEQFF. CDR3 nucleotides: TGTGCCAGCTCACCCGGGACTAGCATTGAGCAGTTCTTC.

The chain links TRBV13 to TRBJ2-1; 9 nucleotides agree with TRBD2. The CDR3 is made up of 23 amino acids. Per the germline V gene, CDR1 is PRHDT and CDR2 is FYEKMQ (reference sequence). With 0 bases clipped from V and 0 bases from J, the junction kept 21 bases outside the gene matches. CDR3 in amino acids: CASSLGMEGDSGSFSSSYNEQFF. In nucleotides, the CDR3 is TGTGCCAGCAGCTTAGGCATGGAGGGAGATAGCGGGAGTTTTTCGAGCTCCTACAATGAGCAGTTCTTC.

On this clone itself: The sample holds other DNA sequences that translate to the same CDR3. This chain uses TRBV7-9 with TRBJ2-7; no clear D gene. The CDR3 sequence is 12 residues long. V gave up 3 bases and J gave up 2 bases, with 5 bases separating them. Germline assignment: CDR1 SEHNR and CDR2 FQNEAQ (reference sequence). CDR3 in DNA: TGTGCCAGCAGCTTTGACACCTACGAGCAGTACTTC. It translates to CASSFDTYEQYF.

The CDR3, as DNA: TGCGCCAGCAGCTTGACTAGCGGGAGTTACGAGCAGTACTTC. Translating gives CASSLTSGSYEQYF. The V gene is TRBV5-1, the J gene TRBJ2-7, with 11 nucleotides matching TRBD2. Germline lookup yields CDR1 SGHRS and CDR2 YFSETQ. The CDR3 runs to 14 residues. Trimming removed 1 base from V and 4 bases from J; junction bases left unmatched: 1.